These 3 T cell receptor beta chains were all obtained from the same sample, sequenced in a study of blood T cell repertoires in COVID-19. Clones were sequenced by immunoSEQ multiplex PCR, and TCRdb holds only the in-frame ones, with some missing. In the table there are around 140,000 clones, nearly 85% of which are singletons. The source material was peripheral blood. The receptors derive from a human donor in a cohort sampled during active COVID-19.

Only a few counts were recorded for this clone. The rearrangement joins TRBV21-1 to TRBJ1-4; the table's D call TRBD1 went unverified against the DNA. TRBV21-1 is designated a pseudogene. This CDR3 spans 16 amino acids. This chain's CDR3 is CASRHRARSTNEKLFF. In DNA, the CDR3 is TGTGCCAGCAGACACAGGGCGCGGTCAACTAATGAAAAACTGTTTTTT.

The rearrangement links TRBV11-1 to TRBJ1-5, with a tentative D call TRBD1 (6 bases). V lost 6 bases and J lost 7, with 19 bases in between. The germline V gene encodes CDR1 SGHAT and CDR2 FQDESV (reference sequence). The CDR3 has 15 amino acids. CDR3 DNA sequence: TGTGCCAGCAGACCAGGGGCAGGGTGGTGGCAGCCCCAGCATTTT. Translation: CASRPGAGWWQPQHF. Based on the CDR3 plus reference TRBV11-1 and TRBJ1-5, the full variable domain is EAEVAQSPRYKITEKSQAVAFWCDPISGHATLYWYRQILGQGPELLVQFQDESVVDDSQLPKDRFSAERLKGVDSTLKIQPAELGDSAMYLCASRPGAGWWQPQHFGDGTRLSIL.

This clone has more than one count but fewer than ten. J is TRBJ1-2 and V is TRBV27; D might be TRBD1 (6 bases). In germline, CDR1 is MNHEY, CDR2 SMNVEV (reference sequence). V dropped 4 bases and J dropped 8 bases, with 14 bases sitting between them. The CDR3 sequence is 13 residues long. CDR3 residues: CASSSGGAVGYTF. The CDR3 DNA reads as TGTGCCAGCAGTTCGGGGGGCGCGGTAGGCTACACCTTC.